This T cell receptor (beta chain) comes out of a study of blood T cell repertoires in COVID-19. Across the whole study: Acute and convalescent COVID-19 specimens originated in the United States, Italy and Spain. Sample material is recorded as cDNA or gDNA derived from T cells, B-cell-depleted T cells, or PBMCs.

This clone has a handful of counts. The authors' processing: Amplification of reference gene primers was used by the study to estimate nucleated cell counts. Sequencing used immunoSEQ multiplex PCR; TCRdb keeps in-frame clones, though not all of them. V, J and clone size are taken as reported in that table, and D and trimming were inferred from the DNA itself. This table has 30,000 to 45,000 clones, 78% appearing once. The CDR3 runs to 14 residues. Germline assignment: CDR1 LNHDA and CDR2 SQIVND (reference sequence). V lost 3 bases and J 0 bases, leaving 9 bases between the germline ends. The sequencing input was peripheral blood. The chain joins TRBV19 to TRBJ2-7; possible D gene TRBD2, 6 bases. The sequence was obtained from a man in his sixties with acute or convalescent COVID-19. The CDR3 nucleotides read TGTGCCAGTAGTATTGGAGGGTACTCCTACGAGCAGTACTTC. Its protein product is CASSIGGYSYEQYF.